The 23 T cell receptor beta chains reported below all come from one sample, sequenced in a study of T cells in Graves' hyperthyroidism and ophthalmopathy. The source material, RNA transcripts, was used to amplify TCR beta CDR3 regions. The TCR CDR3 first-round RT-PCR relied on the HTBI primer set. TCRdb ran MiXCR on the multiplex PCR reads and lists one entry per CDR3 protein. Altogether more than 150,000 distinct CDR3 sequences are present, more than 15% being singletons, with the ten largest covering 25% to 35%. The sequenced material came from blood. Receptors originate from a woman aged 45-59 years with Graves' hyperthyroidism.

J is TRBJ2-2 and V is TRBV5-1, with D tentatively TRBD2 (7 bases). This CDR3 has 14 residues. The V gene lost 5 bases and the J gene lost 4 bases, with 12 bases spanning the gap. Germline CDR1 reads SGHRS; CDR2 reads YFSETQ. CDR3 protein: CASSGGAGTGELFF. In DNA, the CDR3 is TGCGCCAGCAGTGGGGGGGCCGGCACCGGGGAGCTGTTTTTT.

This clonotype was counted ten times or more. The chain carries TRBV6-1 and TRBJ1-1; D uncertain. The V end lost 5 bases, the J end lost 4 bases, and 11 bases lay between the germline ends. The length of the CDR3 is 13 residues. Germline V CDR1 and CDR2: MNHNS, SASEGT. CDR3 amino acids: CASSMGLGTEAFF. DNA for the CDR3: TGTGCCAGCAGTATGGGGTTGGGCACTGAAGCTTTCTTT.

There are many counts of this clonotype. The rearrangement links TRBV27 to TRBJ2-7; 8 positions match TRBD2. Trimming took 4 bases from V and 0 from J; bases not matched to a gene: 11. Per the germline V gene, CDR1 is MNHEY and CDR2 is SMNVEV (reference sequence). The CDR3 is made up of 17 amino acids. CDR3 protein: CASSSLSGGGPSYEQYF. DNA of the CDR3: TGTGCCAGCAGTTCCCTCTCGGGGGGGGGCCCCTCCTACGAGCAGTACTTC.

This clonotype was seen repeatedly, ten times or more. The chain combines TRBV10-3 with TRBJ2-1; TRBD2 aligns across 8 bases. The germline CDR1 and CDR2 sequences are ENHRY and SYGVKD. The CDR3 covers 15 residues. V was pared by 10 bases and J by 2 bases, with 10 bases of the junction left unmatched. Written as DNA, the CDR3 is TGTGCCACCTCCGGACTAGCCGATACCTACAATGAGCAGTTCTTC. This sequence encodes CATSGLADTYNEQFF.

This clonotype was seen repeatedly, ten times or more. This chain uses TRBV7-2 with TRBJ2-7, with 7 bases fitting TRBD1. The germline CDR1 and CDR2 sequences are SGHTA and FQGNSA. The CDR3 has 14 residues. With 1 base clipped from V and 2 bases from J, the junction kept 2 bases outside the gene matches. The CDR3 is CASSLGGQAYEQYF. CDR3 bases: TGTGCCAGCAGCTTAGGCGGACAGGCCTACGAGCAGTACTTC.

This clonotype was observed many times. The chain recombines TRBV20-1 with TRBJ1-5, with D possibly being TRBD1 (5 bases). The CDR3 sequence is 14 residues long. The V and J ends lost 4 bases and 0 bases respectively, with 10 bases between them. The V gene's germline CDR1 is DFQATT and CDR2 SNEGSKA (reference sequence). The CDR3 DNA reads TGCAGTGCTATCAGGGACCATAGCAATCAGCCCCAGCATTTT. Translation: CSAIRDHSNQPQHF.

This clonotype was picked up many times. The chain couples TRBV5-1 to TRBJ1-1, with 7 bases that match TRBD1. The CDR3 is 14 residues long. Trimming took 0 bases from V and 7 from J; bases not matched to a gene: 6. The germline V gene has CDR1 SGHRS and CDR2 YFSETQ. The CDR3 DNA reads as TGCGCCAGCAGCTTGGCAGGGGGGTCGAATGAAGCTTTCTTT. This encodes CASSLAGGSNEAFF.

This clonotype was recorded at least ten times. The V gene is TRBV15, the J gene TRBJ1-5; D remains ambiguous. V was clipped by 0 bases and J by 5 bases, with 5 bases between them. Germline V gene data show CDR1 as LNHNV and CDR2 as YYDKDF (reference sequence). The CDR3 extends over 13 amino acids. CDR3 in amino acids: CATSRDLHQPQHF. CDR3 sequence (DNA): TGTGCCACCAGCAGAGATCTCCATCAGCCCCAGCATTTT.

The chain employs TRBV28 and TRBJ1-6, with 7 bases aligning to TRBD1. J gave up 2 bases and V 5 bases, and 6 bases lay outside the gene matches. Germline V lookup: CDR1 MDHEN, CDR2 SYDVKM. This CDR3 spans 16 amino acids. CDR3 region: CASSLTGTAYNSPLHF. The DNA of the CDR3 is TGTGCCAGCAGTCTTACCGGGACAGCCTATAATTCACCCCTCCACTTT.

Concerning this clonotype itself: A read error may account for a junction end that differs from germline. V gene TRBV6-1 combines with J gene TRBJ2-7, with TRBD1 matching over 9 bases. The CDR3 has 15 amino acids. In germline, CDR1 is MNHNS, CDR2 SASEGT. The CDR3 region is CAGRDTGTGFEGQYF. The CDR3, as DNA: TGTGCCGGCAGGGATACCGGGACAGGGTTTGAAGGGCAGTACTTC.

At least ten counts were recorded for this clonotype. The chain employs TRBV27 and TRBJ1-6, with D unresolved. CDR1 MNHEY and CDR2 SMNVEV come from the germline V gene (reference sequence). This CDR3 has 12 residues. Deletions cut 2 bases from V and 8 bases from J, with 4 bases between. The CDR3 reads CASSLRDSPLHF. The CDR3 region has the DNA TGTGCCAGCAGTTTACGGGATTCACCCCTCCACTTT.

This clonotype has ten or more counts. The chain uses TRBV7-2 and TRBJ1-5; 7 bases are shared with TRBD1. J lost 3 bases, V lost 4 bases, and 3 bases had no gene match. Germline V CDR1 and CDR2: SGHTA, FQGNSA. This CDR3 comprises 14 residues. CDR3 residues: CASSSGQLNQPQHF. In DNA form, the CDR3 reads TGTGCCAGCAGCTCGGGACAGCTCAATCAGCCCCAGCATTTT.

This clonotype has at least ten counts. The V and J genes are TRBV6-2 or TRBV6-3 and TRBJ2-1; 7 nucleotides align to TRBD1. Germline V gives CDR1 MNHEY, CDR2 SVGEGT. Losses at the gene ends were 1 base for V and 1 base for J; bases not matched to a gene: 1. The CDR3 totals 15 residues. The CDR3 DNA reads TGTGCCAGCAGTTACTACAGGGGTTCCTACAATGAGCAGTTCTTC. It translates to CASSYYRGSYNEQFF.

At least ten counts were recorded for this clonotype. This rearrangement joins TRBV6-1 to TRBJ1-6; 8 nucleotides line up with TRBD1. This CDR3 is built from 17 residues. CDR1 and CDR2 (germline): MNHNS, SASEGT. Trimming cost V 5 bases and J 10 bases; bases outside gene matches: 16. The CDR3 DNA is TGTGCCAGCAGTCCCGTTGGGCACAGGGGGATCAACTCACCCCTCCACTTT. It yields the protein CASSPVGHRGINSPLHF.

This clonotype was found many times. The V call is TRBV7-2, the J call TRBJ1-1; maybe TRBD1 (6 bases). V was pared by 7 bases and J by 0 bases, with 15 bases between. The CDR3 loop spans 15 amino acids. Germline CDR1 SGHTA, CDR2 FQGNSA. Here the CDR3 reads CASNLQGTLNTEAFF. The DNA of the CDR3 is TGTGCCAGCAATCTCCAGGGGACTTTGAACACTGAAGCTTTCTTT.

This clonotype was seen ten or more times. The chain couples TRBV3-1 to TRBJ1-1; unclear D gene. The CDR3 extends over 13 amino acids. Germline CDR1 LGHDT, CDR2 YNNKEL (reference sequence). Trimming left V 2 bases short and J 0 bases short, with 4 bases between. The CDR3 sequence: CASSQQMNTEAFF. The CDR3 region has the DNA TGTGCCAGCAGCCAACAGATGAACACTGAAGCTTTCTTT.

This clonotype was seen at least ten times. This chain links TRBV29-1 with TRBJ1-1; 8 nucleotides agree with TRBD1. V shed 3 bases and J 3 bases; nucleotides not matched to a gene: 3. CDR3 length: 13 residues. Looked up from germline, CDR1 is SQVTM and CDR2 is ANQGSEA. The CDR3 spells CSVEGRGHTEAFF. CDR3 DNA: TGCAGCGTTGAGGGCAGGGGGCACACTGAAGCTTTCTTT.

As DNA, the CDR3 is TGTGCCAGCAGCTCAGGTGATCGGGGGCGGAGGGTCAATCAGCCCCAGCATTTT. Translating it yields CASSSGDRGRRVNQPQHF. The genes are TRBV7-8 and TRBJ1-5; perhaps TRBD1 as D (6 bases). The CDR3 has 18 residues. Trimming removed 4 bases at V and 3 bases at J, with 22 bases between. From germline, CDR1 is SGHVS and CDR2 FQNEAQ.

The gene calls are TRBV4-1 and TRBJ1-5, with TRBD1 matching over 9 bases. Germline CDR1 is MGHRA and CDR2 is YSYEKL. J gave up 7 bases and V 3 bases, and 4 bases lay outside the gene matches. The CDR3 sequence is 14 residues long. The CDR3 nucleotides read TGCGCCAGCAGCCACTTAACAGGGGGCCAGCCCCAGCATTTT. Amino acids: CASSHLTGGQPQHF.

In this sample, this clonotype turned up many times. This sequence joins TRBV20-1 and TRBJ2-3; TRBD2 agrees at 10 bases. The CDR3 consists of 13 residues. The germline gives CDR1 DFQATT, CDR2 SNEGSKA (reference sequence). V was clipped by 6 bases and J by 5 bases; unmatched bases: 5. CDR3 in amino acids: CSATAGGGDTQYF. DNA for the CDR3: TGCAGTGCAACAGCGGGGGGGGGAGATACGCAGTATTTT.

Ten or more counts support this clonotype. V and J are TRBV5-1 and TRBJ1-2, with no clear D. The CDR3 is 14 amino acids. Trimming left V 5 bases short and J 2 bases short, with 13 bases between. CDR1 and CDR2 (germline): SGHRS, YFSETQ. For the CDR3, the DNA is TGCGCCAGCAGGGGCGCGGATCGAAACTATGGCTACACCTTC. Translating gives CASRGADRNYGYTF. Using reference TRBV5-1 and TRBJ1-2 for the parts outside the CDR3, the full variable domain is KAGVTQTPRYLIKTRGQQVTLSCSPISGHRSVSWYQQTPGQGLQFLFEYFSETQRNKGNFPGRFSGRQFSNSRSEMNVSTLELGDSALYLCASRGADRNYGYTFGSGTRLTVV.

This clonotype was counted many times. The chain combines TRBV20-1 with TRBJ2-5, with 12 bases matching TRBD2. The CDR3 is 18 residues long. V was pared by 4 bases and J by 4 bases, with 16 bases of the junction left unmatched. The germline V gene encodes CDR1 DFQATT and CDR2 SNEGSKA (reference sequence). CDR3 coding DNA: TGCAGTGCTAATCCTTTGGGGGCTAGCGGGGGGGCGAGAGAGACCCAGTACTTC. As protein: CSANPLGASGGARETQYF.

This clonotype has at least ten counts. The CDR3 nucleotides read TGCAGCGTTGAAGAAGGGGCCACAGATTCAGATACGCAGTATTTT. This encodes CSVEEGATDSDTQYF. This chain connects TRBV29-1 to TRBJ2-3, with a tentative D call TRBD1 (5 bases). V was pared by 0 bases and J by 4 bases, with 14 bases between. There are 15 residues in the CDR3. Germline loops: CDR1 SQVTM, CDR2 ANQGSEA.